One and the same sample provided the 13 T cell receptor beta chains below, sequenced in a study of Graves' ophthalmopathy and Graves' hyperthyroidism. RNA transcripts yielded amplified TCR beta CDR3 regions. Investigators did first-round RT-PCR with HTBI primers, then second-round multiplex PCR. From the multiplex PCR reads, TCRdb called clonotypes with MiXCR, one entry per CDR3 protein. Of roughly 1.1 million distinct CDR3 sequences in the sample, less than 45% were seen once. The sample comprised peripheral blood or thyroid tissue (not recorded which). The receptors stem from an adult man with Graves' hyperthyroidism.

V is TRBV2 and J is TRBJ1-5; D is uncertain. V was cut by 3 bases and J by 7 bases, with 16 bases left in between. The germline gives CDR1 SNHLY, CDR2 FYNNEI. This CDR3 has 15 amino acids. The CDR3 DNA reads as TGTGCCAGCAGTGAGCGAGGGCAGGACTTCCAGCCCCAGCATTTT. This translates into CASSERGQDFQPQHF.

Only a few counts were recorded for this clonotype. V usage is TRBV3-1 and J usage is TRBJ1-2; D gene uncertain. CDR3 size: 14 residues. Trimming took 3 bases from V and 2 from J, leaving 10 bases between them. The germline CDR1 and CDR2 sequences are LGHDT and YNNKEL (reference sequence). CDR3 loop: CASSQRYNNYGYTF. The CDR3 DNA reads TGTGCCAGCAGCCAGAGGTACAACAACTATGGCTACACCTTC. Full variable domain (missing parts from reference TRBV3-1 and TRBJ1-2): DTAVSQTPKYLVTQMGNDKSIKCEQNLGHDTMYWYKQDSKKFLKIMFSYNNKELIINETVPNRFSPKSPDKAHLNLHINSLELGDSAVYFCASSQRYNNYGYTFGSGTRLTVV.

This clonotype came up many times. The chain joins TRBV29-1 to TRBJ1-2; the D gene is possibly TRBD1 (5 bases). Germline-derived CDR1 and CDR2 are SQVTM and ANQGSEA. There are 14 residues in the CDR3. Trimming removed 0 bases at V and 3 bases at J, with 11 bases between. The DNA of the CDR3 is TGCAGCGTTGAAGACCAGGGTAGGGACTATGGCTACACCTTC. This codes for CSVEDQGRDYGYTF.

The chain is built from TRBV7-7 and TRBJ1-1; maybe TRBD1 (6 bases). The CDR3 sequence is 18 residues long. Trimming removed 4 bases at V and 1 base at J, with 22 bases between. Germline CDR1 SSHAT, CDR2 FNYEAQ (reference sequence). CDR3 bases: TGTGCCAGCAGCTCAACAGCCGGGACAAACCCAAAGAACACTGAAGCTTTCTTT. Encoded protein: CASSSTAGTNPKNTEAFF.

This clonotype was seen at least ten times. The genes are TRBV5-6 and TRBJ1-5; D is undetermined. Germline V gene sequence: CDR1 SGHDT, CDR2 YYEEEE. V lost 8 bases to trimming and J lost 4 bases, with 13 bases between them. The CDR3 is 13 amino acids. In DNA, the CDR3 is TGTGCCAGTGCCCGTAGCCCTAATCAGCCCCAGCATTTT. Its translation is CASARSPNQPQHF.

Points on this clonotype: A much larger clone sits a single nucleotide away, making a read error possible. The rearrangement links TRBV5-4 to TRBJ2-5; 11 positions match TRBD2. The CDR3 totals 17 residues. Germline assignment: CDR1 SGHNT and CDR2 YYREEE (reference sequence). CDR3 region: CAGSLAGSGGAGKTQYF. CDR3 bases: TGTGCCGGCAGCTTGGCTGGTAGCGGGGGGGCGGGTAAGACCCAGTACTTC.

This chain joins TRBV10-3 and TRBJ2-5, with 8 bases matching TRBD1. V shed 10 bases, J shed 1 base, and the junction held 8 bases outside the gene matches. CDR3 length: 14 amino acids. The germline CDR1 and CDR2 sequences are ENHRY and SYGVKD. CDR3 sequence: CASRQGRLQETQYF. CDR3 in DNA: TGTGCCAGCCGACAGGGGAGGCTCCAAGAGACCCAGTACTTC.

This clonotype was recorded many times. The DNA for the CDR3 is TGTGCCAGCAGCCCGTCTGCAGGACTAGCGTCCTACGAGCAGTACTTC. Amino acid sequence: CASSPSAGLASYEQYF. J is TRBJ2-7 and V is TRBV12-3 or TRBV12-4; TRBD2 aligns across 9 bases. V shed 6 bases, J shed 1 base, and the junction held 10 bases outside the gene matches. The CDR3 extends over 16 amino acids.

This clonotype was counted ten times or more. This chain connects TRBV2 to TRBJ2-2; TRBD2 is a possible D gene (5 bases). The CDR3 has 16 residues. Germline CDR1 and CDR2: SNHLY and FYNNEI. V shed 6 bases and J shed 6 bases, with 20 bases lying between them. The CDR3 DNA is TGTGCCAGCAGCTACGTAGAGGGCAGAGGAGCCGGGGAGCTGTTTTTT. It yields the protein CASSYVEGRGAGELFF.

This clonotype was seen repeatedly, ten times or more. J is TRBJ1-4 and V is TRBV5-1; TRBD1 is a possible D gene (5 bases). The CDR3 is made up of 15 amino acids. Germline CDR1 is SGHRS and CDR2 is YFSETQ. Trimming took 4 bases from V and 0 from J, leaving 10 bases between them. The CDR3: CASSPRQTTNEKLFF. The CDR3 nucleotides read TGCGCCAGCAGCCCCCGACAGACAACTAATGAAAAACTGTTTTTT.

This clonotype was picked up many times. The chain joins TRBV19 to TRBJ1-5; D perhaps matches TRBD1 (5 bases). V lost 4 bases to trimming and J lost 0 bases, with 13 bases between them. The CDR3 has 16 residues. Germline V CDR1 and CDR2: LNHDA, SQIVND (reference sequence). CDR3 bases: TGTGCCAGTAGTAGCTATCGGGGGATTAGCAATCAGCCCCAGCATTTT. This translates into CASSSYRGISNQPQHF.

This rearrangement joins TRBV7-2 to TRBJ2-2, with TRBD2 matching 8 bases. Germline CDR1 SGHTA, CDR2 FQGNSA. The CDR3 runs to 17 residues. V trimming: 5 bases; J trimming: 3 bases; junction bases outside the gene matches: 11. CDR3 bases: TGTGCCAGCAGCGAACCTCGGACTAGCCTCTACACCGGGGAGCTGTTTTTT. Protein sequence: CASSEPRTSLYTGELFF.

The rearrangement uses TRBV19 and TRBJ1-1; TRBD1 agrees at 9 bases. The CDR3 consists of 15 residues. In germline, CDR1 is LNHDA, CDR2 SQIVND (reference sequence). V lost 6 bases, J lost 4 bases, and 9 bases stayed unmatched. The CDR3 protein is CASSRQGVKGTEAFF. CDR3 sequence (DNA): TGTGCCAGTAGCCGACAGGGGGTTAAGGGCACTGAAGCTTTCTTT.